The rows below give T cell receptor beta chains drawn from one sample of a study of PD-L1 blockade in urothelial cancer. Sequenced by immunoSEQ multiplex PCR; TCRdb stores in-frame clones only, minus some. The sample has approximately 24,000 clones, around nine tenths seen once. Sequenced here: PBMCs, sampled around atezolizumab (anti-PD-L1) treatment. These receptors all come from a man aged 45-60 years with urothelial cancer. Each CDR3 is given with its conserved first and last residue. D genes are given only for firm matches. Clone size is stated in some rows and not others, as once, few, many or a class when expanded.

V gene	J gene	D gene	clone size	CDR3 protein	CDR3 DNA
TRBV2	TRBJ2-3	TRBD2	-	CASSELRGADTQYF	TGTGCCAGCAGTGAACTGCGGGGGGCAGATACGCAGTATTTT
TRBV5-6	TRBJ2-3	TRBD1	-	CASSFWGVGQGNTDTQYF	TGTGCCAGCAGCTTTTGGGGGGTAGGACAGGGGAACACAGATACGCAGTATTTT
TRBV10-3	TRBJ2-3	TRBD2	-	CAISESTSGRATDTQYF	TGTGCCATCAGTGAGTCGACTAGCGGGAGGGCAACAGATACGCAGTATTTT
TRBV5-4	TRBJ1-2	TRBD1	few	CASSGGTDLYGYTF	TGTGCCAGCAGCGGGGGGACAGACCTCTATGGCTACACCTTC
TRBV5-6	TRBJ2-7	-	-	CASSLPHSYEQYF	TGTGCCAGCAGCTTGCCACATTCCTACGAGCAGTACTTC
TRBV27	TRBJ2-3	-	-	CASSQNTDTQYF	TGTGCCAGCAGTCAGAACACAGATACGCAGTATTTT
TRBV7-6	TRBJ1-1	TRBD1	once	CASSLARPGQGVGAFF	TGTGCCAGCAGCTTAGCGCGTCCGGGACAGGGGGTTGGAGCTTTCTTT
TRBV28	TRBJ2-1	-	-	CASSLSWERLHEQFF	TGTGCCAGCAGTTTATCGTGGGAGCGTCTCCATGAGCAGTTCTTC
TRBV7-2	TRBJ1-5	-	-	CASSFGRPIYSNQPQHF	TGTGCCAGCAGCTTCGGCAGGCCGATTTATAGCAATCAGCCCCAGCATTTT
TRBV5-4	TRBJ1-1	TRBD1	-	CASSLIGRTGGSGTEAFF	TGTGCCAGCAGCTTGATTGGAAGGACAGGGGGAAGTGGCACTGAAGCTTTCTTT
TRBV9	TRBJ1-1	-	-	CASSPLSTDTEAFF	TGTGCCAGCAGCCCCCTCTCTACGGACACTGAAGCTTTCTTT
TRBV6-5	TRBJ2-5	TRBD2	-	CASSYSFGTSGETQYF	TGTGCCAGCAGTTATAGCTTCGGGACTAGTGGGGAGACCCAGTACTTC
TRBV6-6	TRBJ1-2	TRBD1	-	CASSPDRVVFYGYTF	TGTGCCAGCAGTCCTGACAGGGTAGTTTTCTATGGCTACACCTTC
TRBV5-1	TRBJ2-7	-	-	CASSSKQGIPYYEQYF	TGCGCCAGCAGCTCCAAACAGGGCATTCCCTACTACGAGCAGTACTTC